One T cell receptor (beta chain) is described in this entry. Its antigen is still unknown. This CDR3 contains 14 residues. The V and J ends lost 1 base and 1 base respectively, with 10 bases between them. The germline V gene encodes CDR1 SQVTM and CDR2 ANQGSEA. These data originate in a study of T cell repertoires in cytomegalovirus infection. Study-wide findings and caveats: Clonotype analysis showed dominance of the ex vivo response by HLA-C-restricted CMV-specific TCR beta clonotypes. CMV carriers with the relevant HLA were identified by cumulative public TCR beta family frequency.

TCRdb reprocessed the reads via MiXCR and lists one record per CDR3 protein. The sample consists of tens of thousands of distinct CDR3 sequences, approximately 24% of them appearing once. Sequencing used PBMCs, sequenced either directly or after in vitro stimulation (not recorded which). The sequence came from a human donor in good health (CMV status not recorded). Some clones in this sample may be carry-over from other donors' samples. This chain links TRBV29-1 with TRBJ1-1; no clear D. CDR3 amino acids: CSVEGRLSNTEAFF. Here the CDR3 DNA reads TGCAGCGTTGAAGGTAGGCTGTCGAACACTGAAGCTTTCTTT.